This T cell receptor (beta chain) is drawn from a study of resident and recirculating memory T cells in vitiligo. Points from the study as a whole: No unique dominant TCR clone was found in vitiligo lesions. Different lesions suggested infiltration by different T cell clones.

Germline V gene sequence: CDR1 GTSNPN, CDR2 SVGIG (reference sequence). The length of the CDR3 is 12 residues. Between the trimmed V and J ends, which lost 3 bases and 6 bases, there was a span of 11 bases. Stable vitiligo meant no lesion change over the previous 6 months. Patients who had received treatment within the previous three months were excluded. A note on this clone: Its antigen is undetermined.

Assay used: immunoSEQ multiplex PCR; TCRdb lists only in-frame clones, some missing. The sample includes about 42,000 clones, about 93% seen only once; the top ten take about 4.5%. The chain carries TRBV30 and TRBJ1-1; D is unresolved. This clonotype was obtained from a male donor with vitiligo. The material sequenced was blood. CDR3 amino acids: CAWSESLAEAFF. For the CDR3, the DNA is TGTGCCTGGAGCGAAAGTCTAGCTGAAGCTTTCTTT.